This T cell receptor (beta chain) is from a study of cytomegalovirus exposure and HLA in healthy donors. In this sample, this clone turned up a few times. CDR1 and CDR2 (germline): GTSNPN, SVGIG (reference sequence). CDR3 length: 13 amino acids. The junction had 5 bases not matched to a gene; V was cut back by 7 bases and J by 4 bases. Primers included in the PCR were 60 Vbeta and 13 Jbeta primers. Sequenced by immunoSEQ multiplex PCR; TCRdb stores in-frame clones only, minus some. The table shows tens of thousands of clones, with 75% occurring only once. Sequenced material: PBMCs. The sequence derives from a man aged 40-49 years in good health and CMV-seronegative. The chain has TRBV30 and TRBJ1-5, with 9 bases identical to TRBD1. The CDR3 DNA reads TGTGCCTCCGGACAGGGGTTGAATCAGCCCCAGCATTTT. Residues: CASGQGLNQPQHF.